In its sample, the clone carrying this T cell receptor beta chain was seen a few times. This sample is part of a study of chemoradiotherapy in HPV16-positive cancers. The CDR3 loop spans 14 amino acids. The germline gives CDR1 MNHEY, CDR2 SVGAGI. V shed 6 bases, J shed 5 bases, and the junction held 9 bases outside the gene matches. Some clones are missing from TCRdb's copy, which holds only in-frame ones; the method was immunoSEQ multiplex PCR. The sample contains 1,000 to 1,500 clones, around 83% of which appear only once. This clonotype originated in a human donor with HPV-associated anogenital cancer. This chain connects TRBV6-5 to TRBJ2-5; 7 positions agree with TRBD2. Sequenced here: tumor tissue, sampled from a patient who underwent chemoradiotherapy. DNA for the CDR3: TGTGCCAGCAGCCGAAGCGGGGTTGGGGAGACCCAGTACTTC. Amino acids: CASSRSGVGETQYF.